Listed here are 13 T cell receptor beta chains from one sample, sequenced in a study of T cell responses to AZD1222 COVID-19 vaccine. The method was immunoSEQ multiplex PCR; TCRdb's version includes in-frame clones alone and lacks a portion of them. The sample holds around 120,000 clones, roughly 91% seen once. The source material was peripheral blood, sampled 28 days after the second AZD1222 dose. Receptor source: an adult who received the AZD1222 COVID-19 vaccine.

The V gene is TRBV4-1, the J gene TRBJ1-3; tentatively, D is TRBD1 (5 bases). The length of the CDR3 is 17 residues. Trimming removed 0 bases at V and 4 bases at J, with 16 bases between. Germline-derived CDR1 and CDR2 are MGHRA and YSYEKL. The CDR3 loop is CASSQDGLGLLGNTIYF. The CDR3 nucleotides read TGCGCCAGCAGCCAAGATGGATTGGGACTTCTCGGAAACACCATATATTTT.

This rearrangement joins TRBV24-1 to TRBJ1-2; 8 bases agree with TRBD1. Unmatched junction bases numbered 5, after V lost 5 bases and J lost 4 bases. Germline CDR1 KGHDR, CDR2 SFDVKD. This CDR3 has 14 amino acids. The CDR3 coding sequence is TGTGCCACCAGTGGCGGACAGGGAGTCTATGGCTACACCTTC. Translating it yields CATSGGQGVYGYTF.

J is TRBJ2-6 and V is TRBV10-3, with D perhaps TRBD2 (5 bases). The CDR3 loop spans 16 amino acids. CDR1 and CDR2 (germline): ENHRY, SYGVKD. With 4 bases removed from V and 0 bases from J, the gap between germline ends came to 10 bases. The CDR3 region is CAISVGGPSGANVLTF. DNA of the CDR3: TGTGCCATCAGTGTCGGCGGGCCCTCTGGGGCCAACGTCCTGACTTTC.

The V and J genes are TRBV4-1 and TRBJ2-1; the D gene could be TRBD1 or TRBD2 (6 bases each). The CDR3 spans 14 residues. V was shortened by 6 bases and J by 8 bases, with 17 bases between the two germline ends. Germline CDR1 reads MGHRA; CDR2 reads YSYEKL. CDR3 sequence: CASRRGDLSDEQFF. As DNA, the CDR3 is TGCGCCAGCAGAAGGGGGGACCTCAGCGATGAGCAGTTCTTC.

This sequence joins TRBV30 and TRBJ1-1; TRBD1 might be the D (6 bases). The CDR3 runs to 15 residues. The germline V and J ends were trimmed by 0 bases and 2 bases, with 13 bases remaining between them. Germline loops: CDR1 GTSNPN, CDR2 SVGIG (reference sequence). CDR3 DNA: TGTGCCTGGAGTGTATCCCCGGGGGCTAACACTGAAGCTTTCTTT. Translation: CAWSVSPGANTEAFF.

The V call is TRBV4-2, the J call TRBJ1-1; a weak D match, TRBD1 (5 bases). Trimming left V 3 bases short and J 3 bases short, with 8 bases between. Germline V gene data show CDR1 as LGHNA and CDR2 as YNFKEQ. The length of the CDR3 is 13 residues. The CDR3 here is CASSHAGDTEAFF. The DNA for the CDR3 is TGTGCCAGCAGCCACGCGGGGGACACTGAAGCTTTCTTT.

The chain couples TRBV5-1 to TRBJ1-2; perhaps TRBD1 as D (6 bases). V was cut by 4 bases and J by 0 bases, with 10 bases left in between. CDR1 is SGHRS, CDR2 YFSETQ, per germline. The CDR3 extends over 14 amino acids. The CDR3 here is CASSRDTANYGYTF. CDR3 in DNA: TGCGCCAGCAGCAGGGACACAGCTAACTATGGCTACACCTTC.

The gene calls are TRBV5-1 and TRBJ2-5; D call uncertain. Trimming took off 0 bases at V and 2 bases at J, with 8 bases between the two ends. The CDR3 is made up of 14 amino acids. Germline V lookup: CDR1 SGHRS, CDR2 YFSETQ. CDR3 protein: CASSLVPAQETQYF. CDR3 sequence (DNA): TGCGCCAGCAGCTTGGTACCAGCGCAAGAGACCCAGTACTTC.

This clone was counted a single time. This rearrangement joins TRBV11-1 to TRBJ2-2; D not certain. The V and J ends lost 2 bases and 6 bases respectively, with 10 bases between them. Germline V gives CDR1 SGHAT, CDR2 FQDESV (reference sequence). This CDR3 is built from 14 residues. This CDR3 is CASSLRSDAGELFF. CDR3 bases: TGTGCCAGCAGCTTAAGGTCCGATGCCGGGGAGCTGTTTTTT.

This clone was seen once. The CDR3 DNA reads as TGTGCCAGCACCAAAGGGGGATATTCAGATACGCAGTATTTT. Protein: CASTKGGYSDTQYF. This sequence joins TRBV5-4 and TRBJ2-3; possibly TRBD1 for D (6 bases). V lost 6 bases, J lost 4 bases, and 15 bases lay in between. In germline, CDR1 is SGHNT, CDR2 YYREEE (reference sequence). The CDR3 contains 14 residues.

This clone was seen a few times. V and J are TRBV7-9 and TRBJ2-1, with D unresolved. This CDR3 comprises 17 residues. The germline V gene encodes CDR1 SEHNR and CDR2 FQNEAQ (reference sequence). Deletions cut 5 bases from V and 0 bases from J, with 17 bases between. The CDR3 nucleotides are TGTGCCAGCAGCGTGCAAGTCGGACGTCGCTCCTACAATGAGCAGTTCTTC. Translation gives CASSVQVGRRSYNEQFF.

The chain uses TRBV7-9 and TRBJ2-2; D is unclear. The germline V gene encodes CDR1 SEHNR and CDR2 FQNEAQ (reference sequence). The CDR3 sequence is 11 residues long. V was cut by 5 bases and J by 7 bases, with 5 bases left in between. DNA of the CDR3: TGTGCCAGCAGCGGCGGCGGGGAGCTGTTTTTT. This gives the protein CASSGGGELFF.

CDR3 in amino acids: CASSPHMGGGELFF. The CDR3 coding sequence is TGTGCCAGCAGCCCCCACATGGGGGGAGGGGAGCTGTTTTTT. V and J are TRBV7-2 and TRBJ2-2; TRBD2 is a possible D gene (6 bases). The CDR3 length is 14 residues. V gave up 5 bases and J gave up 8 bases, with 15 bases separating them. The germline CDR1 and CDR2 sequences are SGHTA and FQGNSA. Drawing the rest from reference TRBV7-2 and TRBJ2-2, the complete variable domain is GAGVSQSPSNKVTEKGKDVELRCDPISGHTALYWYRQSLGQGLEFLIYFQGNSAPDKSGLPSDRFSAERTGGSVSTLTIQRTQQEDSAVYLCASSPHMGGGELFFGEGSRLTVL.